Presented here are 19 T cell receptor beta chains from one specimen sequenced in a study of T cells expressing NK-cell markers. TCRdb reprocessed the 5' RACE reads, keeping one entry per CDR3 protein, no DNA. In all, the sample yields 200,000 to 300,000 distinct CDR3 sequences. The sequencing input was blood T cells: a sorted CD56 or NKG2C T cell subset, CD4+ or CD8+ T cells, or bulk PBMC T cells (not recorded which). These receptor sequences come from a man between 18 and 35 years old in good health.

J is TRBJ1-1 and V is TRBV12-3 or TRBV12-4. CDR3 length: 15 residues. CDR3 loop: CASSLSLRTRTEAFF.

The chain combines TRBV5-5 with TRBJ1-6; TCRdb's D call of TRBD1 is untestable without DNA. Germline lookup yields CDR1 SGHKS and CDR2 YYEKEE (reference sequence). This CDR3 comprises 17 residues. The CDR3 protein is CASSPRLVGQGAFTLHF.

The chain couples TRBV12-3 or TRBV12-4 to TRBJ2-5; without DNA, the TCRdb call of TRBD1 cannot be checked. The CDR3 contains 13 residues. The CDR3 region is CASTKGGQETQYF.

The chain recombines TRBV12-3 or TRBV12-4 with TRBJ2-3; there is no DNA to check the TCRdb D call of TRBD2. The CDR3 is 14 residues long. The CDR3 loop is CASTNNLAENTQYF.

This chain's CDR3 is CASSLEGQRNTEAFF. The V gene is TRBV5-1, the J gene TRBJ1-1. CDR1 and CDR2 (germline): SGHRS, YFSETQ. The CDR3 contains 15 residues.

The chain combines TRBV20-1 with TRBJ2-2; TCRdb's assignment of TRBD2 cannot be checked, as there is no DNA. Looked up from germline, CDR1 is DFQATT and CDR2 is SNEGSKA (reference sequence). This CDR3 contains 14 residues. CDR3 residues: CSARIAAGTGELFF.

J is TRBJ1-2 and V is TRBV19; the D gene TCRdb calls, TRBD1, cannot be checked with no DNA. CDR3 size: 12 residues. Germline-derived CDR1 and CDR2 are LNHDA and SQIVND (reference sequence). CDR3 residues: CASSPDRDGYTF.

The chain is built from TRBV4-2 and TRBJ2-5; TCRdb picks TRBD2, but there is no DNA to check that call. Germline CDR1 is LGHNA and CDR2 is YNFKEQ. The CDR3 length is 16 residues. CDR3: CASSQDVGQRVETQYF.

The chain joins TRBV6-5 to TRBJ2-5; TCRdb indicates TRBD1, and absent DNA this call remains unverified. The germline V gene encodes CDR1 MNHEY and CDR2 SVGAGI. The CDR3 sequence is 16 residues long. The CDR3 is CASSYAGTGGQETQYF.

The chain links TRBV2 to TRBJ2-1. The length of the CDR3 is 14 residues. Looked up from germline, CDR1 is SNHLY and CDR2 is FYNNEI. CDR3 sequence reads: CAGQDGTYNTGQFF.

This rearrangement joins TRBV18 to TRBJ2-1; absent DNA, TCRdb's TRBD2 call cannot be checked. This CDR3 is built from 15 residues. Germline loops: CDR1 KGHSH, CDR2 LQKENI. CDR3 loop: CASSPLTGTSGKQFF.

The rearrangement joins TRBV27 to TRBJ2-7. This CDR3 has 13 amino acids. Germline loops: CDR1 MNHEY, CDR2 SMNVEV (reference sequence). The CDR3 region is CAVRTDRSYEQYF.

This chain links TRBV5-5 with TRBJ2-1; the D call from TCRdb, TRBD1, cannot be confirmed without DNA. The germline gives CDR1 SGHKS, CDR2 YYEKEE (reference sequence). The CDR3 length is 15 residues. The CDR3 is CASSLVGQGFDEQFF.

The V gene is TRBV9, the J gene TRBJ2-2. Germline lookup yields CDR1 SGDLS and CDR2 YYNGEE. The CDR3 extends over 12 amino acids. The CDR3 loop is CASSVRPGELFF. Variable domain in full (rest from reference TRBV9 and TRBJ2-2): DSGVTQTPKHLITATGQRVTLRCSPRSGDLSVYWYQQSLDQGLQFLIQYYNGEERAKGNILERFSAQQFPDLHSELNLSSLELGDSALYFCASSVRPGELFFGEGSRLTVL.

The genes are TRBV10-3 and TRBJ2-3; TCRdb proposes TRBD1, but this gene call is untestable without DNA. This CDR3 comprises 13 residues. The germline CDR1 and CDR2 sequences are ENHRY and SYGVKD. The CDR3 region is CAISPEGPDTQYF.

The chain recombines TRBV24-1 with TRBJ2-2; TCRdb's D gene call, TRBD1, goes unchecked for lack of DNA. This CDR3 contains 13 residues. CDR1 and CDR2 (germline): KGHDR, SFDVKD. The chain's CDR3 is CATRGQGAGELFF.

CDR3: CAISADSETYGEYF. The chain employs TRBV10-3 and TRBJ2-7; checking the TCRdb D call of TRBD1 is not possible without DNA. This CDR3 has 14 residues. CDR1 and CDR2 (germline): ENHRY, SYGVKD.

V gene TRBV5-1 combines with J gene TRBJ2-1; TCRdb's D gene call, TRBD2, goes unchecked for lack of DNA. This CDR3 has 16 amino acids. CDR1 and CDR2 from the germline V gene are SGHRS and YFSETQ. The CDR3 region is CASSPRLAGVSDEQFF.

This sequence joins TRBV29-1 and TRBJ1-1; lacking DNA, the TRBD1 call made by TCRdb goes unchecked. Germline V gene sequence: CDR1 SQVTM, CDR2 ANQGSEA. There are 14 residues in the CDR3. The CDR3 sequence is CSVVNPEVNTEAFF.